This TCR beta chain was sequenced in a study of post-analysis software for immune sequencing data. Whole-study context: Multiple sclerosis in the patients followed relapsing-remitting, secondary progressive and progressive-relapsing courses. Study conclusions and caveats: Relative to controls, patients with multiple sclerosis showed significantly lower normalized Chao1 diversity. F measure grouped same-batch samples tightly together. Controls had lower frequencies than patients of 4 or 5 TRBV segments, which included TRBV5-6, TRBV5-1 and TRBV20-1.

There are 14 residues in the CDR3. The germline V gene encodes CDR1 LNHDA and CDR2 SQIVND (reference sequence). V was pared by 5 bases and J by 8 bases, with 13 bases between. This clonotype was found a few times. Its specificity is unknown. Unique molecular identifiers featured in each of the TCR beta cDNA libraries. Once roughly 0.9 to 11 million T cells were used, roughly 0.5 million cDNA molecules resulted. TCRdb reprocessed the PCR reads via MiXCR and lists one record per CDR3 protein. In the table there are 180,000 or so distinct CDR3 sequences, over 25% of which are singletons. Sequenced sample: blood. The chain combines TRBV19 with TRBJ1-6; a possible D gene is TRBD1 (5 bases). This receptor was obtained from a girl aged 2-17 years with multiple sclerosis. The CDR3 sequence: CASSPRQPHSPLHF. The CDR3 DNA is TGTGCCAGTAGTCCCAGACAGCCGCATTCACCCCTCCACTTT.